These 11 T cell receptor beta chains share one sample of origin, sequenced in a study of blood T cell repertoires in COVID-19. Generated by immunoSEQ multiplex PCR, the TCRdb table keeps only in-frame clones and is missing some. The sample has around 290,000 clones, 88% seen once; the top ten hold around 1%. Sample: PBMCs or T cells enriched from blood (not recorded which). The origin of the receptors is a woman in her 30s who had recovered from COVID-19.

This clone was counted once. The rearrangement uses TRBV27 and TRBJ2-7; the match to TRBD2 covers 10 bases. This CDR3 is 17 amino acids long. Germline CDR1 and CDR2: MNHEY and SMNVEV (reference sequence). Trimming cost V 8 bases and J 0 bases; bases outside gene matches: 13. In DNA, the CDR3 is TGTGCCAGCTCATACCTAGGACTAGCGGAGACCTCCTACGAGCAGTACTTC. It yields the protein CASSYLGLAETSYEQYF.

The genes are TRBV6-5 and TRBJ2-5; D unclear. The CDR3 totals 15 residues. The V end was cut by 7 bases, the J end by 2 bases, with 17 bases between. Germline loops: CDR1 MNHEY, CDR2 SVGAGI. CDR3 loop: CASIPATDPQETQYF. CDR3 bases: TGTGCCAGCATTCCGGCCACAGACCCTCAAGAGACCCAGTACTTC.

This sequence joins TRBV5-1 and TRBJ1-2; a weak D match, TRBD1 (5 bases). V lost 4 bases and J lost 4, with 14 bases in between. In germline, CDR1 is SGHRS, CDR2 YFSETQ. CDR3 length: 14 amino acids. CDR3 sequence: CASSLQGVIYGYTF. The CDR3 DNA reads TGCGCCAGCAGCCTTCAGGGTGTCATCTATGGCTACACCTTC.

The rearrangement joins TRBV11-3 to TRBJ2-1; no firm D call. The V end was cut by 3 bases, the J end by 0 bases, with 9 bases between. The CDR3 totals 15 residues. CDR1 is SGHNT, CDR2 YENEEA, per germline. CDR3 amino acids: CASSFVRSSYNEQFF. The CDR3 bases are TGTGCCAGCAGCTTCGTTCGTTCCTCCTACAATGAGCAGTTCTTC.

This clone was detected only once. V is TRBV3-1 (or the pseudogene TRBV3-2) and J is TRBJ1-2, with 7 bases aligning to TRBD1. J gave up 8 bases and V 7 bases, and 10 bases lay outside the gene matches. CDR3 length: 13 amino acids. The V gene's germline CDR1 is LGHDT and CDR2 YNNKEL (reference sequence). CDR3 sequence reads: CASTPKTGKGYTF. Here the CDR3 DNA reads TGTGCCAGCACCCCGAAGACAGGGAAAGGCTACACCTTC.

The CDR3 spells CASSLALAGNDYGYTF. In nucleotides, the CDR3 is TGCGCCAGCAGCTTGGCCCTGGCAGGGAACGACTATGGCTACACCTTC. This sequence joins TRBV5-1 and TRBJ1-2, with D tentatively TRBD1 (5 bases). The CDR3 loop spans 16 amino acids. Trimming cost V 0 bases and J 3 bases, with 15 bases left between them. The germline CDR1 and CDR2 sequences are SGHRS and YFSETQ.

J is TRBJ2-6 and V is TRBV27, with 10 nucleotides matching TRBD1. Per the germline V gene, CDR1 is MNHEY and CDR2 is SMNVEV (reference sequence). The junction had 6 bases not matched to a gene; V was cut back by 7 bases and J by 0 bases. The CDR3 runs 17 residues. The DNA for the CDR3 is TGTGCCAGCAAGGACAGGGGGTCCAGCTCTGGGGCCAACGTCCTGACTTTC. Amino acid sequence: CASKDRGSSSGANVLTF.

This chain links TRBV27 with TRBJ1-4; D gene unclear. This CDR3 has 14 amino acids. The V end lost 6 bases, the J end lost 0 bases, and 8 bases lay between the germline ends. Germline V CDR1 and CDR2: MNHEY, SMNVEV (reference sequence). The CDR3 region is CASRILATNEKLFF. DNA for the CDR3: TGTGCCAGCAGAATACTCGCAACTAATGAAAAACTGTTTTTT.

This clone was found once. This chain links TRBV30 with TRBJ2-7, with TRBD2 matching over 7 bases. Per germline, CDR1 GTSNPN and CDR2 SVGIG (reference sequence). The CDR3 is made up of 15 amino acids. V trimming: 0 bases; J trimming: 0 bases; junction bases outside the gene matches: 5. CDR3 region: CAWSVGGSFSYEQYF. The CDR3 nucleotides are TGTGCCTGGAGTGTTGGCGGGAGTTTCTCCTACGAGCAGTACTTC.

This clone was recorded once. The V and J genes are TRBV5-1 and TRBJ2-3, with 10 nucleotides matching TRBD2. The CDR3 runs to 14 residues. Trimming cost V 6 bases and J 1 base; bases outside gene matches: 2. Germline lookup yields CDR1 SGHRS and CDR2 YFSETQ. CDR3 bases: TGCGCCAGCACCGGGACTAGCGGCACAGATACGCAGTATTTT. Translating gives CASTGTSGTDTQYF.

The chain is built from TRBV25-1 and TRBJ1-1, with D maybe TRBD1 (5 bases). V lost 6 bases, J lost 3 bases, and 11 bases lay in between. Germline loops: CDR1 MGHDK, CDR2 SYGVNS. CDR3 length: 13 residues. The CDR3 spells CASRVGGYTEAFF. The CDR3 DNA is TGTGCCAGCAGAGTGGGGGGGTACACTGAAGCTTTCTTT.